This TCR beta chain comes out of a study of neurological immune-mediated disorders (dated by TCRdb to between 2018 and 2020). Notes on the research overall: Of the roughly 34 multiple sclerosis patients, about 30 had relapsing-remitting MS and 3 had secondary progressive MS. The study compared peripheral blood TCR-beta repertoires of HTLV-I-associated myelopathy (HAM/TSP) patients, multiple sclerosis patients and healthy controls using UMI-based sequencing. The 90 to 120 TCR-beta libraries covered PBMC samples along with longitudinal samples, technical triplicates, and paired sorted CD4+ and CD8+ T-cell subsets. Longitudinal HAM/TSP donors and healthy donors each had 3 time-points at intervals of about 3-45 months. The cohort included 60 to 75 subjects: around 15 with HAM/TSP, around 34 with multiple sclerosis, and roughly 20 healthy controls.

What the work shows at the level of the full study, not this receptor alone: No clinical or MRI features were associated with the MS cluster, and the authors said that larger cohorts are needed. In phylogenetic analysis, the repertoires of 18 of 34 MS patients grouped into a cluster of related CDR3 sequences, which suggests a possible signature at the repertoire level. TCR clonal expansion was highest in HAM/TSP patients and lowest in MS patients, with MS patients falling below even healthy controls. Expanded clones from different subjects shared no identical CDR3 amino acid sequences, which suggests that TCR-beta repertoires were private in all groups.

The cysteine opens and the phenylalanine closes a CDR3 of 15 amino acids. The entry retains the CDR3 DNA only, 45 bases that are in frame from base 1. The germline V gene encodes CDR1 SGHVS and CDR2 FNYEAQ. V was cut back by 3 bases and J by 5 bases, leaving a gap of 17 bases between them. This specimen's time point label, per the study, means: longitudinal time-point 3. For unsorted PBMC libraries, 2 million PBMCs were used after storage in RNAlater at -80 degrees C until RNA extraction. The multiple sclerosis patients were enrolled in a US clinical protocol that evaluated disease progression with magnetic resonance imaging. Peripheral blood underwent Ficoll-Hypaque density gradient centrifugation to isolate PBMCs, which were then cryopreserved in liquid nitrogen. This clonotype appeared many times. Its antigen is not yet known. Base qualities are not recorded, but no much larger clone differs from it by a single base.

cDNA was synthesized by template-switch 5'RACE using a primer carrying a 10-nucleotide random unique molecular identifier by which each TCR transcript was tagged. Over 200 million TCR-beta sequences, covering 15-18 subjects, were produced in each sequencing run. The RNeasy kit was used for extraction of total RNA. The KAPA Real-time Library Amplification kit was used to amplify TCR-beta VDJ regions with primers for the TCR constant region and the 5'RACE anchor. Sample indexes and Illumina adaptors were added in a first PCR, and a second PCR then increased library yield. After Ampure bead purification, the TCR product of roughly 650 bp was size-selected on a 2% E-gel SizeSelection system. Library quality was checked on a Bioanalyzer, concentration was measured with Qubit, and libraries were quantified with the Kapa Library Quantification kit before pooling. An Illumina HiSeq 2500 sequenced the libraries paired-end 2 x 150 bp. To increase sequence diversity, roughly 25-31% phiX was spiked into each library pool. As for the authors' bioinformatics: The quality-filtered reads were processed with the UMI-based MiGEC pipeline, whose error correction step removed more than 80% of the raw TCR sequences. IMGT germline references were used for aligning VDJ genes, and each clonotype was defined as a unique CDR3 amino acid sequence together with its V-J genes. Clonal expansion, Shannon diversity and CDR3 relatedness (CalcPairwiseDistances, ClusterSamples) were evaluated with VDJtools, and phylogenetic trees were built with CLCbio workbench. A clone was classed as expanded if it had 8 or more unique UMIs, a cutoff based on coefficient-of-variation modelling across technical triplicates. The public reads were run again by TCRdb, first through fastp at Q25 and then through MiXCR, and only productive beta chains were kept. CDR3 protein sequences are deduplicated, and each keeps its most common genes and DNA. The V and J calls shown here were made by TCRdb, not taken from the authors' results. Here the sample has about 80,000 distinct CDR3 sequences; 4.3% occur a single time. The ten largest clones capture around 6% of the sample.

This receptor was obtained from an older woman with multiple sclerosis. The sequence is built from TRBV7-6 and TRBJ2-7, with no confidently assigned D gene. Sequenced input: PBMCs. The DNA sequence follows: TGTGCCAGCAGCTTCAGGACCCACGATATCGACGAGCAGTACTTC. It translates to CASSFRTHDIDEQYF.